The table lists the clone carrying this TCR beta chain with a few counts. The CDR3 contains 13 residues. Per germline, CDR1 DFQATT and CDR2 SNEGSKA (reference sequence). Germline trimming cut 8 bases from V and 6 bases from J; bases unmatched to any gene: 9. Amplification of TCR beta CDR3 regions was performed using RNA transcripts as template. A first-round RT-PCR of the TCR CDR3 used the HTBI primer set. TCRdb analysed the multiplex PCR reads with MiXCR anew, one entry per CDR3 protein. The sample shows 500,000 to 550,000 distinct CDR3 sequences, 20% of them seen only once. This sample was taken from a study of T cells in Graves' hyperthyroidism and ophthalmopathy. Ophthalmopathy cases scored 3 or more on the Clinical Activity Score and 4 or more on NOSPECS grade, with duration below 3 months.

The chain employs TRBV20-1 and TRBJ2-3; 9 nucleotides match TRBD2. The TCR was taken from a man aged 35-49 years with Graves' ophthalmopathy. Source material: blood. This chain's CDR3 is CSRAGGLADTQYF. CDR3 DNA: TGCAGTCGCGCCGGGGGACTAGCCGATACGCAGTATTTT.